These 7 T cell receptor beta chains came from one sample sequenced in a study of OX40 agonist ivuxolimab in advanced cancers. Measured with immunoSEQ multiplex PCR; TCRdb has only the in-frame clones, and not every one. The sample has more than 40,000 clones, over 75% seen once. The sample here was CD4+ or CD8+ T cells sorted from blood, taken in a trial of the OX40 agonist ivuxolimab. Receptors were obtained from an adult with an advanced solid tumor such as melanoma, head and neck, liver or kidney cancer.

The rearrangement joins TRBV28 to TRBJ2-6; D is ambiguous. Germline V lookup: CDR1 MDHEN, CDR2 SYDVKM. V shed 9 bases and J shed 3 bases, with 12 bases lying between them. The length of the CDR3 is 14 residues. CDR3 amino acids: CASDGSRGANVLTF. As DNA, the CDR3 is TGTGCCAGTGACGGGTCTCGTGGGGCCAACGTCCTGACTTTC.

CDR3 nucleotides: TGTGCCAGCAGCTTCGGACAGGGGAACACTGAAGCTTTCTTT. Its translation is CASSFGQGNTEAFF. The chain is built from TRBV9 and TRBJ1-1, with 8 bases identical to TRBD1. The CDR3 totals 14 residues. Germline CDR1 SGDLS, CDR2 YYNGEE. Losses at the gene ends were 4 bases for V and 1 base for J; bases not matched to a gene: 3.

The chain links TRBV5-4 to TRBJ1-5; no clear D gene. The ends were cut back, 0 bases at V and 2 bases at J, with 0 bases in the middle. There are 12 residues in the CDR3. Germline-derived CDR1 and CDR2 are SGHNT and YYREEE (reference sequence). CDR3 sequence reads: CASSLGNQPQHF. The CDR3 DNA is TGTGCCAGCAGCTTGGGCAATCAGCCCCAGCATTTT.

This clone showed up just once. The rearrangement joins TRBV11-2 to TRBJ1-2, with TRBD1 as a possible D gene (5 bases). The CDR3 is 15 amino acids. The germline V gene has CDR1 SGHAT and CDR2 FQNNGV. The V and J ends lost 1 base and 4 bases respectively, with 13 bases between them. The CDR3 DNA is TGTGCCAGCAGCTTAGGGTCGGGGGATGCCTATGGCTACACCTTC. Its protein is CASSLGSGDAYGYTF.

V gene TRBV27 combines with J gene TRBJ1-3; D is uncertain. Trimming pared 4 bases from V and 4 bases from J, leaving 14 bases between. This CDR3 spans 15 amino acids. CDR1 is MNHEY and CDR2 is SMNVEV in the germline V gene (reference sequence). DNA of the CDR3: TGTGCCAGCAGTTCCTCGGGCACAGACGGAAACACCATATATTTT. This gives the protein CASSSSGTDGNTIYF.

The genes are TRBV6-6 and TRBJ2-5; TRBD1 might be the D (5 bases). Trimming stripped 3 bases from V and 4 bases from J, with 6 bases between. CDR3 length equals 12 residues. CDR1 MNHNY and CDR2 SVGAGI come from the germline V gene (reference sequence). The CDR3 DNA is TGTGCCAGCAGTTATGACAGAGAGACCCAGTACTTC. Its translation: CASSYDRETQYF.

This chain connects TRBV28 to TRBJ2-1; 8 nucleotides align to TRBD2. Losses at the gene ends were 1 base for V and 4 bases for J; bases not matched to a gene: 3. Germline V gene lookup returns CDR1 MDHEN and CDR2 SYDVKM. This CDR3 region has 15 residues. In DNA, the CDR3 is TGTGCCAGCAGTTTATCGGGACTAGGATACAATGAGCAGTTCTTC. This codes for CASSLSGLGYNEQFF.